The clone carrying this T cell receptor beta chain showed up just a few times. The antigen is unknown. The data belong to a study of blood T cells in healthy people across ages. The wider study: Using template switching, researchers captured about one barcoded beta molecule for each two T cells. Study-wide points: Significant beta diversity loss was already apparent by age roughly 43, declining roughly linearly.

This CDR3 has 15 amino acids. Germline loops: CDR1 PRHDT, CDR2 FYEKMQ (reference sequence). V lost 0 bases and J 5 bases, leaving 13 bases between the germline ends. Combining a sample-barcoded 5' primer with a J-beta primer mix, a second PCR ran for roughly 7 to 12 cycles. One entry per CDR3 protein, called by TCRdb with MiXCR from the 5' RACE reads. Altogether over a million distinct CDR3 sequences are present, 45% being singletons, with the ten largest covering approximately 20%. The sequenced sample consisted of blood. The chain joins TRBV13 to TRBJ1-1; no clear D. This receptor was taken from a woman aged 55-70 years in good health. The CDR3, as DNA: TGTGCCAGCAGCTTAGGCGGCGGCGAAGGTACTGAAGCTTTCTTT. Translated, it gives CASSLGGGEGTEAFF. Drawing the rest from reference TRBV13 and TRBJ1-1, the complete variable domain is AAGVIQSPRHLIKEKRETATLKCYPIPRHDTVYWYQQGPGQDPQFLISFYEKMQSDKGSIPDRFSAQQFSDYHSELNMSSLELGDSALYFCASSLGGGEGTEAFFGQGTRLTVV.